The T cell receptor (beta chain) under discussion was sequenced for a study of early T cells in non-severe SARS-CoV-2 infection. General study findings and limits: CD4 and private specificities were missed by VDJdb matching, which favored anti-spike CD8 responses.

This clonotype was counted many times. The target antigen is unknown. TCRdb re-derived calls from the 5' RACE reads in MiXCR, one entry per CDR3 protein. The table includes 45,000 to 55,000 distinct CDR3 sequences, roughly 13% detected once. Germline CDR1 reads MNHEY; CDR2 reads SMNVEV (reference sequence). CDR3 length equals 15 residues. Between the trimmed V and J ends, which lost 1 base and 4 bases, there was a span of 11 bases. This TCR derives from an adult who was a healthcare worker with PCR-confirmed SARS-CoV-2 infection or an uninfected control (not recorded which). The V call is TRBV27, the J call TRBJ2-1; possibly TRBD1 or TRBD2 for D (5 bases each). The sequenced material came from whole blood. CDR3 sequence reads: CASSLWDEPYNEQFF. The CDR3 coding sequence is TGTGCCAGCAGTTTATGGGACGAGCCTTACAATGAGCAGTTCTTC.